This T cell receptor (beta chain) was sequenced for a study of OX40 agonist ivuxolimab in advanced cancers. Study-wide background: All patients had ivuxolimab intravenously every 2 weeks at 0.01 to 10 mg/kg. With a range of roughly 20 to 85, age averaged approximately 64 years, and approximately 83% were male. Study findings and constraints: Researchers report that CD8+ T cells had, on average, more expanded clones than CD4+. At 0.1 to 3.0 mg/kg, CD4+ and CD8+ blood T cells expanded clonally by week 6.

Here immunoSEQ multiplex PCR was the method, and the copy in TCRdb shows in-frame clones only, minus some. The sample has about 59,000 clones; 87% are singletons. Trimming pared 2 bases from V and 1 base from J, leaving 14 bases between. The CDR3 runs to 16 residues. The germline V gene encodes CDR1 SGHAT and CDR2 FQNNGV. Details on this clone: Its specificity is not known.

This clonotype was obtained from an adult with an advanced solid tumor such as melanoma, head and neck, liver or kidney cancer. This specimen consisted of CD4+ or CD8+ T cells sorted from blood, obtained in a trial of the OX40 agonist ivuxolimab. The chain couples TRBV11-2 to TRBJ1-1, with D tentatively TRBD1 (5 bases). CDR3 DNA sequence: TGTGCCAGCAGCTTAATAACAGGAAGGAGGAACACTGAAGCTTTCTTT. It translates to CASSLITGRRNTEAFF.